These 17 T cell receptor beta chains share one sample of origin, sequenced in a study of response to subunit inactivated influenza vaccine. TCRdb analysed the RT-PCR reads with MiXCR anew, one entry per CDR3 protein. The table includes more than 700,000 distinct CDR3 sequences, 21% detected once. The specimen was PBMCs from blood, collected more than 4 days after vaccination. These receptors were taken from a man over 45 who received an inactivated influenza vaccine.

This chain links TRBV6-1 with TRBJ1-4; 7 bases map to TRBD1. The CDR3 consists of 13 residues. Per germline, CDR1 MNHNS and CDR2 SASEGT. The ends lost 7 bases at V and 5 bases at J; junction bases unmatched: 4. CDR3 DNA: TGTGCCAGCACCCGGGACAGAAATGAAAAACTGTTTTTT. This gives the protein CASTRDRNEKLFF.

This clonotype turned up a few times. The chain carries TRBV7-2 and TRBJ2-2; D might be TRBD2 (6 bases). CDR1 and CDR2 from the germline V gene are SGHTA and FQGNSA. This CDR3 is 15 amino acids long. V gave up 1 base and J gave up 5 bases, with 11 bases separating them. CDR3 sequence (DNA): TGTGCCAGCAGCTTAGGCGGGGTTCGGACCGGGGAGCTGTTTTTT. This encodes CASSLGGVRTGELFF. Full variable domain (outside the CDR3, taken from reference TRBV7-2 and TRBJ2-2): GAGVSQSPSNKVTEKGKDVELRCDPISGHTALYWYRQSLGQGLEFLIYFQGNSAPDKSGLPSDRFSAERTGGSVSTLTIQRTQQEDSAVYLCASSLGGVRTGELFFGEGSRLTVL.

This clonotype was observed a handful of times. CDR3 coding DNA: TGTGCCAGCACTACAGTGAACACTGAAGCTTTCTTT. It yields the protein CASTTVNTEAFF. V is TRBV28 and J is TRBJ1-1; no definite D call. V lost 7 bases and J 0 bases, leaving 6 bases between the germline ends. Germline CDR1 reads MDHEN; CDR2 reads SYDVKM. This CDR3 comprises 12 residues.

This clonotype was observed a few times. The chain uses TRBV24-1 and TRBJ2-3; 10 bases match TRBD2. CDR1 and CDR2 from the germline V gene are KGHDR and SFDVKD. After removal of 9 bases from V and 6 bases from J, the junction contained 11 bases not matched to a gene. This CDR3 is built from 15 residues. CDR3 residues: CATGQASGGRDTQYF. The CDR3, as DNA: TGTGCCACCGGGCAGGCTAGCGGGGGCCGGGATACGCAGTATTTT.

This clonotype was observed a few times. The chain couples TRBV10-3 to TRBJ2-3; maybe TRBD2 (7 bases). Germline values: CDR1 ENHRY, CDR2 SYGVKD. This CDR3 is built from 18 residues. V was shortened by 0 bases and J by 3 bases, with 19 bases between the two germline ends. The CDR3 spells CAISESRGARPWTDTQYF. The CDR3 region has the DNA TGTGCCATCAGTGAGTCTCGGGGGGCCAGACCCTGGACAGATACGCAGTATTTT.

The chain is built from TRBV6-4 and TRBJ1-1; D uncertain. The CDR3 has 13 amino acids. The germline V gene encodes CDR1 MRHNA and CDR2 SNTAGT. The V end was cut by 0 bases, the J end by 11 bases, with 13 bases between. The CDR3 spells CASSDSPLGVAFF. In nucleotides, the CDR3 is TGTGCCAGCAGTGACTCGCCCCTAGGCGTCGCTTTCTTT.

The V gene is TRBV5-6, the J gene TRBJ2-1, with 12 bases aligning to TRBD1. CDR3 length: 18 residues. Germline V gene sequence: CDR1 SGHDT, CDR2 YYEEEE. The ends lost 3 bases at V and 7 bases at J; junction bases unmatched: 14. CDR3 sequence: CASSWGYTGTGGLNEQFF. In nucleotides, the CDR3 is TGTGCCAGCAGCTGGGGATATACCGGGACAGGGGGCTTAAATGAGCAGTTCTTC. Full variable domain (outside the CDR3, taken from reference TRBV5-6 and TRBJ2-1): DAGVTQSPTHLIKTRGQQVTLRCSPKSGHDTVSWYQQALGQGPQFIFQYYEEEERQRGNFPDRFSGHQFPNYSSELNVNALLLGDSALYLCASSWGYTGTGGLNEQFFGPGTRLTVL.

In its sample, this clonotype was seen once. The chain recombines TRBV7-2 with TRBJ2-1; possible D gene TRBD2, 5 bases. In germline, CDR1 is SGHTA, CDR2 FQGNSA. CDR3 size: 14 residues. Trimming stripped 8 bases from V and 10 bases from J, with 21 bases between. CDR3 DNA sequence: TGTGCCAGCGCTAAGGGCAGGACTCAAGGGGAGCAGTTCTTC. It encodes CASAKGRTQGEQFF.

This sequence joins TRBV5-1 and TRBJ1-1; weak D call: TRBD1 (5 bases). The V gene's germline CDR1 is SGHRS and CDR2 YFSETQ. V gave up 5 bases and J gave up 0 bases, with 17 bases separating them. The CDR3 contains 16 residues. The DNA for the CDR3 is TGCGCCAGCAGGCACAGGTCCTATCCCTTGAACACTGAAGCTTTCTTT. Protein: CASRHRSYPLNTEAFF.

This clonotype was counted a few times. CDR3 sequence reads: CASSPATGNTEAFF. CDR3 nucleotide sequence: TGTGCCAGCAGCCCCGCGACAGGGAACACTGAAGCTTTCTTT. V is TRBV7-2 and J is TRBJ1-1; perhaps TRBD1 as D (6 bases). CDR3 length: 14 residues. Germline V gene data show CDR1 as SGHTA and CDR2 as FQGNSA. Trimming removed 5 bases at V and 1 base at J, with 11 bases between.

As regards this clonotype: This sequence may be a read error, since a much larger clone differs from it by one base. The chain links TRBV30 to TRBJ2-7; 11 bases map to TRBD1. The V gene end was trimmed by 3 bases and the J gene end by 2 bases; junction bases not matched to a gene: 0. This CDR3 region has 13 residues. CDR1 GTSNPN and CDR2 SVGIG come from the germline V gene (reference sequence). The CDR3 is CAWRGQGAYEQYF. The CDR3 nucleotides read TGTGCCTGGAGGGGACAGGGGGCCTACGAGCAGTACTTC.

The table lists this clonotype with many counts. The CDR3 sequence: CASSQEVGTGGVPHSPLHF. In nucleotides, the CDR3 is TGTGCCAGCAGCCAAGAGGTTGGGACAGGGGGCGTCCCTCATTCACCCCTCCACTTT. V usage is TRBV3-1 and J usage is TRBJ1-6; 12 bases are shared with TRBD1. Germline assignment: CDR1 LGHDT and CDR2 YNNKEL (reference sequence). The CDR3 loop spans 19 amino acids. Trimming at V came to 0 bases and at J to 8 bases, leaving 11 bases not matched to a gene.

The rearrangement uses TRBV20-1 and TRBJ1-5; 8 bases match TRBD1. The CDR3 has 14 amino acids. V gave up 6 bases and J gave up 1 base; unmatched junction bases: 5. Germline CDR1 and CDR2: DFQATT and SNEGSKA (reference sequence). The CDR3 nucleotides read TGCAGTGCCAGGGGGCCGATGAGCAATCAGCCCCAGCATTTT. This translates into CSARGPMSNQPQHF.

This clonotype was counted a few times. The chain recombines TRBV12-3 or TRBV12-4 with TRBJ2-1; 13 bases align to TRBD2. J lost 8 bases, V lost 6 bases, and 7 bases had no gene match. This CDR3 is 15 amino acids long. In nucleotides, the CDR3 is TGTGCCAGCAGACAACTAGCGGGGGGGCCTTATGAGCAGTTCTTC. Protein: CASRQLAGGPYEQFF.

This clonotype was seen more than once but under ten times. The rearrangement uses TRBV20-1 and TRBJ1-2; a weak D match, TRBD1 (6 bases). The CDR3 loop spans 14 amino acids. Per germline, CDR1 DFQATT and CDR2 SNEGSKA (reference sequence). Trimming pared 5 bases from V and 3 bases from J, leaving 16 bases between. The CDR3 coding sequence is TGCAGTGCTCCGGGGGGGCAACTACACTATGGCTACACCTTC. Its protein is CSAPGGQLHYGYTF.

The chain is built from TRBV9 and TRBJ2-1; 8 nucleotides agree with TRBD2. Germline V gene sequence: CDR1 SGDLS, CDR2 YYNGEE. V was clipped by 0 bases and J by 1 base; unmatched bases: 3. The CDR3 is 16 amino acids. The CDR3 spells CASSVAGGESYNEQFF. CDR3 DNA sequence: TGTGCCAGCAGCGTAGCGGGGGGGGAATCCTACAATGAGCAGTTCTTC.

This clonotype was found a few times. This rearrangement joins TRBV29-1 to TRBJ2-7; 8 nucleotides line up with TRBD1. The CDR3 runs 17 residues. Germline-derived CDR1 and CDR2 are SQVTM and ANQGSEA. Trimming removed 6 bases from V and 2 bases from J; junction bases left unmatched: 18. As DNA, the CDR3 is TGCAGCGTCATGGGAGGCGTAGGGGACAGGTCCGCCTACGAGCAGTACTTC. Protein sequence: CSVMGGVGDRSAYEQYF.